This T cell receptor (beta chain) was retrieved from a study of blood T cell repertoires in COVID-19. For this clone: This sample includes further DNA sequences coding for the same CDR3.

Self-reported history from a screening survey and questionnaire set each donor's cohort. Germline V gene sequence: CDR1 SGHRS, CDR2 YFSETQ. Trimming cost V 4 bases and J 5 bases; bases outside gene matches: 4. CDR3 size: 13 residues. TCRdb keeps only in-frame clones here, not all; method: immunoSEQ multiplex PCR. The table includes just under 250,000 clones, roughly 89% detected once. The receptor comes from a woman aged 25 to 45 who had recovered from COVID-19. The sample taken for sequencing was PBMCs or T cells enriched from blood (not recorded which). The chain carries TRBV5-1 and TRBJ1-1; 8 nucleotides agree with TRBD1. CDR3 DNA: TGCGCCAGCAGCCCGACAGGGGATACTGAAGCTTTCTTT. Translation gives CASSPTGDTEAFF.